The clone carrying this T cell receptor (beta chain) is deemed medium-sized. These data belong to a study of control samples from healthy donors and cancer patients. TCRdb keeps only in-frame clones here, not all; method: immunoSEQ multiplex PCR. The table records under 100,000 clones, 85% to 95% of them present only once. CDR1 is MGHRA, CDR2 YSYEKL, per germline. The length of the CDR3 is 12 residues. V was clipped by 1 base and J by 7 bases, with 8 bases between them. This receptor was identified in a woman aged 25-40 years in good health. Source material: blood. The V gene is TRBV4-1, the J gene TRBJ2-7, with no clear D. Written as DNA, the CDR3 is TGCGCCAGCAGCCAAGGTGGCAGAGAGCAGTACTTC. Translation gives CASSQGGREQYF.